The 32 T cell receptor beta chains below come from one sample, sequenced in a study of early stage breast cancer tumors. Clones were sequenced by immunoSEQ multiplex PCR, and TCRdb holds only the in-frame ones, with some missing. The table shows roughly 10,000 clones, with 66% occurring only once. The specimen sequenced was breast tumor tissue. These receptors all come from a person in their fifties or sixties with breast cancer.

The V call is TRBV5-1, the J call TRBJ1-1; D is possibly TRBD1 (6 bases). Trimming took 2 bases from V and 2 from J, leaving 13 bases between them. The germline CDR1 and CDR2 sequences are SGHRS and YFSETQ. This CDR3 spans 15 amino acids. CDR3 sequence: CASSFSGHINTEAFF. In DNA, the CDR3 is TGCGCCAGCAGCTTCTCGGGACACATTAACACTGAAGCTTTCTTT.

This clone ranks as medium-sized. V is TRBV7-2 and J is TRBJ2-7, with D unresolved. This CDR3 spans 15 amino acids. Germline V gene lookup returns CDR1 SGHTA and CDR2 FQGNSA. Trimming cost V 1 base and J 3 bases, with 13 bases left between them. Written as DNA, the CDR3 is TGTGCCAGCAGCTTAGAGGGTATTACGAACTACGAGCAGTACTTC. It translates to CASSLEGITNYEQYF.

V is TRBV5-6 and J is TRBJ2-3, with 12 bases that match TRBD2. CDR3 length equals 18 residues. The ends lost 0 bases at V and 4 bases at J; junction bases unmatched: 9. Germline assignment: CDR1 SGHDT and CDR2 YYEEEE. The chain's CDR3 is CASSLVGTSGQGPDTQYF. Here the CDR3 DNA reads TGTGCCAGCAGCTTGGTCGGGACTAGCGGGCAAGGTCCAGATACGCAGTATTTT.

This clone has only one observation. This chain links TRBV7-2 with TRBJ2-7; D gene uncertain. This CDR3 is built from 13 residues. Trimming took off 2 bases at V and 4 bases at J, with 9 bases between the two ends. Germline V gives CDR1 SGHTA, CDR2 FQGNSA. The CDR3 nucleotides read TGTGCCAGCAGCTTATCGGTGCAGTACGAGCAGTACTTC. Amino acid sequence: CASSLSVQYEQYF. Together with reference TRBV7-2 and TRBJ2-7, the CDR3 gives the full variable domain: GAGVSQSPSNKVTEKGKDVELRCDPISGHTALYWYRQSLGQGLEFLIYFQGNSAPDKSGLPSDRFSAERTGGSVSTLTIQRTQQEDSAVYLCASSLSVQYEQYFGPGTRLTVT.

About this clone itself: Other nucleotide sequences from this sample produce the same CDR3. CDR3: CAWSVLGSTDTQYF. The CDR3 coding sequence is TGTGCCTGGAGTGTACTGGGAAGCACAGATACGCAGTATTTT. This chain joins TRBV30 and TRBJ2-3; D ambiguous. V lost 0 bases to trimming and J lost 0 bases, with 7 bases between them. Germline V gives CDR1 GTSNPN, CDR2 SVGIG (reference sequence). This CDR3 is 14 amino acids long.

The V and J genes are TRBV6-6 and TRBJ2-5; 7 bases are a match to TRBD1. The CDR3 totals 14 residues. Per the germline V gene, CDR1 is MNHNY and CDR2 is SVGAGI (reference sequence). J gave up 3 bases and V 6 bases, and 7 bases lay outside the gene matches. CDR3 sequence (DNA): TGTGCCAGCAGGTCGCCTGGGACAGAAGAGACCCAGTACTTC. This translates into CASRSPGTEETQYF.

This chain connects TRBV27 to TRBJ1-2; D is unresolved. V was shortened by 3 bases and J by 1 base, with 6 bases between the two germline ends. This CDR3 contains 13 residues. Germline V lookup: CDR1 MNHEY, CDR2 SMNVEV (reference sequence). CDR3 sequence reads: CASSFDGNYGYTF. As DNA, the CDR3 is TGTGCCAGCAGTTTCGATGGTAACTATGGCTACACCTTC.

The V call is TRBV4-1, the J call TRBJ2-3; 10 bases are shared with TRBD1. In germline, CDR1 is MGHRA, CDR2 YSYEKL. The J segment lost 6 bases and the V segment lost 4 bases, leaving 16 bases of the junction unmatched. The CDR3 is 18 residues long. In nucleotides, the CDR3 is TGCGCCAGCAGCCCTACCCGGGGGGGACAGGGGTTCTTCGATACGCAGTATTTT. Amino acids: CASSPTRGGQGFFDTQYF.

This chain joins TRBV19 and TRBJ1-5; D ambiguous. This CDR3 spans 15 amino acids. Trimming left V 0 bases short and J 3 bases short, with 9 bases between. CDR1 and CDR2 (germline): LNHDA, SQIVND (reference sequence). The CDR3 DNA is TGTGCCAGTAGTATAGAGAGGACGACCAATCAGCCCCAGCATTTT. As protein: CASSIERTTNQPQHF.

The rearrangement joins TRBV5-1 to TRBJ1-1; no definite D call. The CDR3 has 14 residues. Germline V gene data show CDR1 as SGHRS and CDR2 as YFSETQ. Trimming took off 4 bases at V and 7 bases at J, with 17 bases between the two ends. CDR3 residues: CASSPDVRPVEAFF. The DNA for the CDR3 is TGCGCCAGCAGCCCGGACGTCAGACCCGTTGAAGCTTTCTTT.

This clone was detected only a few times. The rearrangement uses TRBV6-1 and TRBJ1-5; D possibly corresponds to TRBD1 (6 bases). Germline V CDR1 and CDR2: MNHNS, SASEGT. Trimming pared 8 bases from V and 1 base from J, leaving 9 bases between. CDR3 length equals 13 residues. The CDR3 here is CASGTLSNQPQHF. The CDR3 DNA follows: TGTGCCAGCGGGACACTGAGCAATCAGCCCCAGCATTTT.

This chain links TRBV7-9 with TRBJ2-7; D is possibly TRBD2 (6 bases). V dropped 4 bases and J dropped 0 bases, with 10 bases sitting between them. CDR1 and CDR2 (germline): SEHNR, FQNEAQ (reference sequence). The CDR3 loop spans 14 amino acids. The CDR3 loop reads CASSSGLNSYEQYF. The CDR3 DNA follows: TGTGCCAGCAGCTCGGGACTCAACTCCTACGAGCAGTACTTC. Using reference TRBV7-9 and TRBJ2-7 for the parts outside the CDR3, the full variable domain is DTGVSQNPRHKITKRGQNVTFRCDPISEHNRLYWYRQTLGQGPEFLTYFQNEAQLEKSRLLSDRFSAERPKGSFSTLEIQRTEQGDSAMYLCASSSGLNSYEQYFGPGTRLTVT.

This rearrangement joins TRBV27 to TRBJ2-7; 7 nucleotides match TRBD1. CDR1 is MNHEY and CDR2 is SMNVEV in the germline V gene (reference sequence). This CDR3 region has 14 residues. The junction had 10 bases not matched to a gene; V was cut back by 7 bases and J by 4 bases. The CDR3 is CASTPGGQPYEQYF. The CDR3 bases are TGTGCCAGCACCCCTGGGGGACAGCCTTACGAGCAGTACTTC.

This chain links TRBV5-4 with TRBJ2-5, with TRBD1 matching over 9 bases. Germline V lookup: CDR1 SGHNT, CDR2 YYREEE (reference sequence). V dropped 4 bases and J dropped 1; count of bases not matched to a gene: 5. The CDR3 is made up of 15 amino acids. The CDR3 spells CASSRKTGGQETQYF. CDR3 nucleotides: TGTGCCAGCAGCAGGAAGACAGGGGGCCAAGAGACCCAGTACTTC.

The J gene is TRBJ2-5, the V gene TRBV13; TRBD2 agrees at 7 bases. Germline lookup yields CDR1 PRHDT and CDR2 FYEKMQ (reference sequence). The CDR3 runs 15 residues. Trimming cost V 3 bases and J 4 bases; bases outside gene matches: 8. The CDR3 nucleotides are TGTGCCAGCAGCTTTCGGACCGGGGGGAGAGAGACCCAGTACTTC. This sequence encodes CASSFRTGGRETQYF.

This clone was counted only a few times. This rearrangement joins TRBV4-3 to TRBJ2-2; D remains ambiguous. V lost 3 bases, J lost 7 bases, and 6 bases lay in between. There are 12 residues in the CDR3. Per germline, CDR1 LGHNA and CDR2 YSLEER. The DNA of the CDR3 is TGCGCCAGCAGCCACCCCGGCGGGGAGCTGTTTTTT. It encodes CASSHPGGELFF.

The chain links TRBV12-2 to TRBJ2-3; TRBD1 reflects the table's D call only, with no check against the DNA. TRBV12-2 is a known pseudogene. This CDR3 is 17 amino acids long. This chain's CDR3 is CASRFKGQSDWSDTQYF. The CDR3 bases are TGTGCAAGTCGCTTCAAGGGACAGTCCGACTGGTCAGATACGCAGTATTTT.

CDR3 amino acids: CASGAGTSTDTQYF. The CDR3 nucleotides read TGTGCCAGTGGAGCGGGTACTAGCACAGATACGCAGTATTTT. The chain carries TRBV6-5 and TRBJ2-3; a weak D match, TRBD2 (6 bases). This CDR3 comprises 14 residues. Per germline, CDR1 MNHEY and CDR2 SVGAGI. V was pared by 9 bases and J by 0 bases, with 13 bases between.

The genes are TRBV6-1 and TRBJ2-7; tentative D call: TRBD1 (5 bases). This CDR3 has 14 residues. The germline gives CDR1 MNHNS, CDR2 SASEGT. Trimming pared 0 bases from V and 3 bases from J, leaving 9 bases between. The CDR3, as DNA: TGTGCCAGCAGTGAAGCGGCAGGGAACTACGAGCAGTACTTC. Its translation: CASSEAAGNYEQYF.

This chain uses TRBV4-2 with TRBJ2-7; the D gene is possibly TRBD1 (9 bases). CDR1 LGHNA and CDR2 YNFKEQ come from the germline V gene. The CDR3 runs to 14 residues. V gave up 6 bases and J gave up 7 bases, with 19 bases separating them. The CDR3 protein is CASRQTGGTREQYF. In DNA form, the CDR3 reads TGTGCCAGCAGACAGACAGGGGGGACTAGGGAGCAGTACTTC.

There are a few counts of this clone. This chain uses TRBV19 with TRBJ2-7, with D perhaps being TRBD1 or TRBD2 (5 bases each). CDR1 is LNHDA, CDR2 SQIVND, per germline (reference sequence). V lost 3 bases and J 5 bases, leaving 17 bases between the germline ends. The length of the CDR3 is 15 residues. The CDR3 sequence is CASSIGAGLRDEQYF. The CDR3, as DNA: TGTGCCAGTAGTATCGGGGCAGGCCTAAGAGACGAGCAGTACTTC.

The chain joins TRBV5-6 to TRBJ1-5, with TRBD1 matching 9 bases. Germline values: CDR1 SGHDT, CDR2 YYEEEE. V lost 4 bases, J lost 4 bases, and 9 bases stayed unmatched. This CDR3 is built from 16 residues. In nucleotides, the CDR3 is TGTGCCAGCAGCGCAGGACAGGGGCGACTTAATCAGCCCCAGCATTTT. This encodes CASSAGQGRLNQPQHF. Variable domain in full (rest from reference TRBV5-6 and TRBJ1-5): DAGVTQSPTHLIKTRGQQVTLRCSPKSGHDTVSWYQQALGQGPQFIFQYYEEEERQRGNFPDRFSGHQFPNYSSELNVNALLLGDSALYLCASSAGQGRLNQPQHFGDGTRLSIL.

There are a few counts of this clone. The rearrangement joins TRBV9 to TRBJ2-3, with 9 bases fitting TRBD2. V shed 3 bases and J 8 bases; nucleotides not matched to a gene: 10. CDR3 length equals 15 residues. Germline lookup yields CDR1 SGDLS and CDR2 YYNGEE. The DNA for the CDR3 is TGTGCCAGCAGCGCGACTAGCGGATTAGTAGGTACGCAGTATTTT. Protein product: CASSATSGLVGTQYF.

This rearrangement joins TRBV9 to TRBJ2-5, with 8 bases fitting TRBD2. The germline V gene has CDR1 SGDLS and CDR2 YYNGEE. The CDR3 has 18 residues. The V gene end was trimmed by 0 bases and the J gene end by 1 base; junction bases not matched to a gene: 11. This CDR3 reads CASSVDPRGLAVQETQYF. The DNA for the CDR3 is TGTGCCAGCAGCGTAGATCCCCGCGGACTAGCAGTCCAAGAGACCCAGTACTTC. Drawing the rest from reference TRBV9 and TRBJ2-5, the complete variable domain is DSGVTQTPKHLITATGQRVTLRCSPRSGDLSVYWYQQSLDQGLQFLIQYYNGEERAKGNILERFSAQQFPDLHSELNLSSLELGDSALYFCASSVDPRGLAVQETQYFGPGTRLLVL.

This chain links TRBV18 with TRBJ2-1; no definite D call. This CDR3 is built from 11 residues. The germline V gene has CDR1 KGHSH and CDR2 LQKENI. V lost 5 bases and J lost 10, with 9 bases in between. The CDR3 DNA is TGTGCCAGCTCAACCGGAGACGAGCAGTTCTTC. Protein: CASSTGDEQFF.

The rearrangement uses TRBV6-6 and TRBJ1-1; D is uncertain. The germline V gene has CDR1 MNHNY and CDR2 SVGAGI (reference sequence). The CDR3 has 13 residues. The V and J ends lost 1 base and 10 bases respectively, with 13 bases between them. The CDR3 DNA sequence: TGTGCCAGCAGTTACTACGGATCCGGCAGAGCTTTCTTT. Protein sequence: CASSYYGSGRAFF.

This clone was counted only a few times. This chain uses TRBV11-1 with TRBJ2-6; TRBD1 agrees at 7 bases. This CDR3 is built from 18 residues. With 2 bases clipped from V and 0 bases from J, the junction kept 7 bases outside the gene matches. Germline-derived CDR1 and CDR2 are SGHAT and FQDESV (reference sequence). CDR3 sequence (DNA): TGTGCCAGCAGCTTAAGGGCAGGGGGTTTCTCTGGGGCCAACGTCCTGACTTTC. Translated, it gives CASSLRAGGFSGANVLTF. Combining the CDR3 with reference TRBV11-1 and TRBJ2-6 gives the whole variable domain EAEVAQSPRYKITEKSQAVAFWCDPISGHATLYWYRQILGQGPELLVQFQDESVVDDSQLPKDRFSAERLKGVDSTLKIQPAELGDSAMYLCASSLRAGGFSGANVLTFGAGSRLTVL.

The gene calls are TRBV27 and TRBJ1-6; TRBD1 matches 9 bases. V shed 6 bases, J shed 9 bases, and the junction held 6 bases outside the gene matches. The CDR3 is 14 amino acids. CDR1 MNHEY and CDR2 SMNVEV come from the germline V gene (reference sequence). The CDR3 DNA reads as TGTGCCAGCAGGGGAGGGACAGGGCGTTCACCCCTCCACTTT. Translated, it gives CASRGGTGRSPLHF.

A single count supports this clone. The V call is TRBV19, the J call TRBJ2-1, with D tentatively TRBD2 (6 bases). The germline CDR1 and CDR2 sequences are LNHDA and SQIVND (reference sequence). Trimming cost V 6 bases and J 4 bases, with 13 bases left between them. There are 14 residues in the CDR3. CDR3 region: CASRPGGTYNEQFF. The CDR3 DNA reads TGTGCCAGTAGGCCCGGAGGGACTTACAATGAGCAGTTCTTC. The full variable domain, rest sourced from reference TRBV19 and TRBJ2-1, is DGGITQSPKYLFRKEGQNVTLSCEQNLNHDAMYWYRQDPGQGLRLIYYSQIVNDFQKGDIAEGYSVSREKKESFPLTVTSAQKNPTAFYLCASRPGGTYNEQFFGPGTRLTVL.

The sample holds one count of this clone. In nucleotides, the CDR3 is TGTGCCAGCAGCGTAGCTGAGCCAGGAAGGCACACCATATATTTT. As protein: CASSVAEPGRHTIYF. The chain combines TRBV9 with TRBJ1-3; no definite D call. This CDR3 has 15 amino acids. Per germline, CDR1 SGDLS and CDR2 YYNGEE. Trimming left V 0 bases short and J 8 bases short, with 15 bases between. The variable domain in full, with the rest retrieved from reference TRBV9 and TRBJ1-3, is DSGVTQTPKHLITATGQRVTLRCSPRSGDLSVYWYQQSLDQGLQFLIQYYNGEERAKGNILERFSAQQFPDLHSELNLSSLELGDSALYFCASSVAEPGRHTIYFGEGSWLTVV.

DNA for the CDR3: TGTGCCAGCAGCTTAGGGGAGGCTGGGGCCAACGTCCTGACTTTC. Amino acid sequence: CASSLGEAGANVLTF. This chain links TRBV7-9 with TRBJ2-6; tentative D call: TRBD2 (6 bases). This CDR3 comprises 15 residues. Germline V lookup: CDR1 SEHNR, CDR2 FQNEAQ (reference sequence). V lost 1 base to trimming and J lost 2 bases, with 6 bases between them.

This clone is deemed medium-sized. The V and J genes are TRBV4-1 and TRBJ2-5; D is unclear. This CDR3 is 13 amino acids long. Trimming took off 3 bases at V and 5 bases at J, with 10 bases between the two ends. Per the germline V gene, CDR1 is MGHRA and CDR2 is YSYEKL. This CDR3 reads CASSHPNTETQYF. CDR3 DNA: TGCGCCAGCAGCCACCCCAACACGGAGACCCAGTACTTC.